What follows are 13 T cell receptor beta chains derived from one specimen sequenced in a study of patients and donors after allogeneic stem cell transplantation. TCRdb called the RT-PCR reads again in MiXCR, with one record for every CDR3 protein. Seen here are about 200,000 distinct CDR3 sequences, 35% to 45% observed once, and the top ten hold around 10%. The sequencing sample was made of blood, either unsorted or a sorted T cell fraction (not recorded which). Receptors originate from a human donor who was either an allogeneic HSCT recipient or a stem cell or donor lymphocyte infusion donor (not recorded which). It is not recorded whose cells these are; they may come from a transplant donor.

The V call is TRBV7-9, the J call TRBJ1-1; D gene uncertain. V lost 1 base to trimming and J lost 4 bases, with 7 bases between them. This CDR3 contains 13 residues. Germline values: CDR1 SEHNR, CDR2 FQNEAQ (reference sequence). The CDR3 DNA is TGTGCCAGCAGCTTAGACGGAGTCACTGAAGCTTTCTTT. Its protein product is CASSLDGVTEAFF.

This clonotype was seen a few times. V gene TRBV20-1 combines with J gene TRBJ1-1; no clear D gene. V was trimmed by 4 bases and J by 3 bases, leaving 6 bases between them. The CDR3 has 11 residues. Germline loops: CDR1 DFQATT, CDR2 SNEGSKA (reference sequence). DNA for the CDR3: TGCAGTGCTATGAGGGACACTGAAGCTTTCTTT. It codes for CSAMRDTEAFF.

This sequence joins TRBV20-1 and TRBJ1-2, with D tentatively TRBD1 (6 bases). Trimming shortened V by 7 bases and J by 2 bases, and 14 bases separated the two germline ends. The germline V gene has CDR1 DFQATT and CDR2 SNEGSKA (reference sequence). The CDR3 covers 13 residues. The CDR3 nucleotides read TGCAGTGGGAAAGGACAGAGAAACTATGGCTACACCTTC. Its protein product is CSGKGQRNYGYTF.

This clonotype has more than one count but fewer than ten. The rearrangement links TRBV25-1 to TRBJ2-3; D may be TRBD2 (5 bases). V lost 1 base, J lost 1 base, and 9 bases lay in between. This CDR3 region has 15 residues. CDR1 and CDR2 from the germline V gene are MGHDK and SYGVNS. The CDR3 nucleotides read TGTGCCAGCAGTGAATCATGGCGGGGCACAGATACGCAGTATTTT. Amino acids: CASSESWRGTDTQYF.

The chain uses TRBV2 and TRBJ2-7; the match to TRBD1 covers 9 bases. Germline loops: CDR1 SNHLY, CDR2 FYNNEI. The CDR3 runs to 13 residues. V was pared by 6 bases and J by 2 bases, with 2 bases of the junction left unmatched. CDR3 in amino acids: CASRGDRAYEQYF. The DNA of the CDR3 is TGTGCCAGCAGGGGGGACAGGGCCTACGAGCAGTACTTC.

The V and J genes are TRBV7-8 and TRBJ1-6, with D unclear. The CDR3 extends over 14 amino acids. The V gene lost 0 bases and the J gene lost 9 bases, with 9 bases spanning the gap. In germline, CDR1 is SGHVS, CDR2 FQNEAQ. CDR3 in DNA: TGTGCCAGCAGCTTAGCCCCTGAAGGTTCACCCCTCCACTTT. It yields the protein CASSLAPEGSPLHF.

This clonotype has just one count. The CDR3 nucleotides are TGTGCCAGCAGCCAGCACAGGGACAGGGTGAACACCGGGGAGCTGTTTTTT. Its protein product is CASSQHRDRVNTGELFF. The rearrangement joins TRBV4-2 to TRBJ2-2, with 9 bases aligning to TRBD1. The CDR3 has 17 amino acids. J was trimmed by 1 base and V by 3 bases; bases with no gene match: 6. The germline CDR1 and CDR2 sequences are LGHNA and YNFKEQ.

This clonotype was seen a handful of times. The V gene is TRBV29-1, the J gene TRBJ2-5, with 7 bases aligning to TRBD1. The CDR3 runs to 14 residues. CDR1 is SQVTM, CDR2 ANQGSEA, per germline. V lost 3 bases, J lost 3 bases, and 7 bases stayed unmatched. The CDR3 nucleotides are TGCAGCGTTGATATTAAGACAGGGAAAGAGACCCAGTACTTC. Translating it yields CSVDIKTGKETQYF.

This clonotype was counted a few times. The chain links TRBV15 to TRBJ2-1; unclear D gene. Germline lookup yields CDR1 LNHNV and CDR2 YYDKDF (reference sequence). The CDR3 runs to 15 residues. The V end was cut by 0 bases, the J end by 8 bases, with 14 bases between. This CDR3 is CATSREGKGIHEQFF. The CDR3 nucleotides read TGTGCCACCAGCAGAGAGGGGAAGGGTATCCATGAGCAGTTCTTC.

This clonotype was observed a few times. The chain recombines TRBV7-3 with TRBJ2-5; D is perhaps TRBD1 or TRBD2 (5 bases each). Germline lookup yields CDR1 SGHTA and CDR2 FQGTGA. The length of the CDR3 is 15 residues. The V end lost 4 bases, the J end lost 5 bases, and 17 bases lay between the germline ends. CDR3 residues: CASSSKGSWGETQYF. CDR3 sequence (DNA): TGTGCCAGCAGCTCTAAAGGAAGCTGGGGGGAGACCCAGTACTTC.

This clonotype was seen a few times. This chain uses TRBV20-1 with TRBJ1-6, with 7 bases identical to TRBD1. V shed 2 bases, J shed 6 bases, and the junction held 1 base outside the gene matches. Germline V gives CDR1 DFQATT, CDR2 SNEGSKA (reference sequence). This CDR3 is built from 13 residues. CDR3: CSARRDSNSPLHF. DNA of the CDR3: TGCAGTGCTAGACGGGACAGTAATTCACCCCTCCACTTT.

The V and J genes are TRBV29-1 and TRBJ2-1; TRBD2 is a possible D gene (6 bases). V was trimmed by 1 base and J by 2 bases, leaving 6 bases between them. The CDR3 loop spans 13 amino acids. CDR1 and CDR2 from the germline V gene are SQVTM and ANQGSEA. The CDR3 DNA reads as TGCAGCGTTGAAGGGGAGGCCTACAATGAGCAGTTCTTC. It encodes CSVEGEAYNEQFF.

In its sample, this clonotype was seen many times. The rearrangement joins TRBV30 to TRBJ2-1, with D unclear. The germline gives CDR1 GTSNPN, CDR2 SVGIG (reference sequence). CDR3 length: 15 residues. V lost 0 bases and J 9 bases, leaving 18 bases between the germline ends. In DNA form, the CDR3 reads TGTGCCTGGAGTGTAGTTCTAGACCTCAATTCTGAGCAGTTCTTC. This translates into CAWSVVLDLNSEQFF.